The present T cell receptor (beta chain) was sequenced within a study of low-dose radiotherapy and immunotherapy resistance in tumors. Study context: Over 26 weeks, cohort 2 got 1 Gy every two weeks, reaching 13 Gy.

Covering alpha and beta chains, TRAV- and TRBV-specific primers were used for the first-strand cDNA. With a V-primer adapter and a constant-region primer, TCRs were amplified for about 20 PCR cycles. TCRdb redid the calling of the reads with MiXCR, one entry per CDR3 protein. The data show some 40,000 distinct CDR3 sequences, roughly 20% seen once. The V end lost 3 bases, the J end lost 0 bases, and 12 bases lay between the germline ends. Germline V gene sequence: CDR1 MGHRA, CDR2 YSYEKL. This CDR3 contains 16 residues. Time point described: after trial treatment. The treatment denotes: LDRT plus nivolumab, ipilimumab, low-dose cyclophosphamide and aspirin (RACIN trial). Ipilimumab, nivolumab, aspirin, low-dose cyclophosphamide and low-dose radiotherapy were administered to donors.

The material was PBMCs, obtained after low-dose radiotherapy plus immunotherapy. The sequence came from a female donor with ovarian cancer. The chain is built from TRBV4-1 and TRBJ2-1; a weak D match, TRBD2 (5 bases). The CDR3 reads CASSHGGYISYNEQFF. CDR3 DNA: TGCGCCAGCAGCCACGGCGGGTATATCTCCTACAATGAGCAGTTCTTC.